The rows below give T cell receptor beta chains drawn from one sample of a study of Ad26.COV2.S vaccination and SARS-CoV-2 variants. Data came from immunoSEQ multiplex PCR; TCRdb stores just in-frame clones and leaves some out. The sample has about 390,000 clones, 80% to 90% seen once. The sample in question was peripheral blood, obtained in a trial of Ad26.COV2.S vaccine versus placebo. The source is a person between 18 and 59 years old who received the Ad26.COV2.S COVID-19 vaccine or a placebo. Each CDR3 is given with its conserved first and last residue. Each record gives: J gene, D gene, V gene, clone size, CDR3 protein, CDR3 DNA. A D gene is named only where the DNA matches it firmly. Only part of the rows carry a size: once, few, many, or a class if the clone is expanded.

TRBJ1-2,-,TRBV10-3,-,CASLRGAPRANYGYTF,TGTGCCTCTTTAAGGGGGGCGCCCCGGGCTAACTATGGCTACACCTTC
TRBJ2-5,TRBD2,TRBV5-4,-,CASSTTGAGGQETQYF,TGTGCCAGCAGCACCACCGGCGCGGGGGGCCAAGAGACCCAGTACTTC
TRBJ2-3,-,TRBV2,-,CASSERDITDTQYF,TGTGCCAGCAGTGAAAGAGACATCACAGATACGCAGTATTTT
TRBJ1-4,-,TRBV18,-,CASSPGDSGKLFF,TGTGCCAGCTCACCAGGGGACTCGGGAAAACTGTTTTTT
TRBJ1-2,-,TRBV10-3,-,CAISEKRVLGYTF,TGTGCCATCAGTGAAAAACGAGTTCTTGGCTACACCTTC
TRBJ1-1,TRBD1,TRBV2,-,CASSWGQGTEAFF,TGTGCCAGCAGTTGGGGACAGGGTACTGAAGCTTTCTTT
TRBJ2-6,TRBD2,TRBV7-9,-,CASGKPSGGPLGANVLTF,TGTGCCAGCGGCAAACCTAGCGGGGGGCCTCTTGGGGCCAACGTCCTGACTTTC
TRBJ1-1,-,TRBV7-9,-,CASSAKGTEAFF,TGTGCCAGCAGCGCTAAGGGCACTGAAGCTTTCTTT
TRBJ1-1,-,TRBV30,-,CAWQAPGTEAFF,TGTGCCTGGCAAGCCCCCGGGACTGAAGCTTTCTTT
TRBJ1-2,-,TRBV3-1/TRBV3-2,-,CASSQVTGESTNYGYTF,TGTGCCAGCAGCCAAGTAACGGGCGAGAGTACTAACTATGGCTACACCTTC
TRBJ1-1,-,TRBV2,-,CASSEYQGPTEAFF,TGTGCCAGCAGTGAATATCAGGGACCCACTGAAGCTTTCTTT
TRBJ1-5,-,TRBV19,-,CASSLTADSNQPQHF,TGTGCCAGTAGTCTAACAGCTGATAGCAATCAGCCCCAGCATTTT
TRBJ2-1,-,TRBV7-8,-,CASSLAENNEQFF,TGTGCCAGCAGCTTAGCGGAGAACAATGAGCAGTTCTTC
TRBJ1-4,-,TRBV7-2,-,CASSLLGEKLFF,TGTGCCAGCAGCTTATTGGGTGAAAAACTGTTTTTT
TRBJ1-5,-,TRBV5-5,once,CASSLAGLSNQPQHF,TGTGCCAGCAGCTTGGCCGGTCTTAGCAATCAGCCCCAGCATTTT
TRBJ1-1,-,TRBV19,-,CASSIGRNREFTEAFF,TGTGCCAGTAGTATTGGGCGGAACAGGGAGTTCACTGAAGCTTTCTTT
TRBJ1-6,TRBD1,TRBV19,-,CASTGNPNSPLHF,TGTGCTTCGACAGGGAACCCTAATTCACCCCTCCACTTT
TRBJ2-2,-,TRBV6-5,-,CASRRGGDAGELFF,TGTGCCAGTAGGAGGGGTGGCGACGCCGGGGAGCTGTTTTTT
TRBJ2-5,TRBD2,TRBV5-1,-,CASSLTTSGGAETQYF,TGCGCCAGCAGCTTGACTACTAGCGGGGGAGCGGAGACCCAGTACTTC
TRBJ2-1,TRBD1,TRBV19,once,CASSMGSGQTYNEQFF,TGTGCCAGTAGTATGGGATCGGGACAGACCTACAATGAGCAGTTCTTC
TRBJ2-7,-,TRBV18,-,CASSPSVSYEQYF,TGTGCCAGCTCACCCAGCGTCTCCTACGAGCAGTACTTC
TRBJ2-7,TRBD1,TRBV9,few,CASSGPGQSFSGEQYF,TGTGCCAGCAGCGGACCGGGACAGTCCTTTTCAGGCGAGCAGTACTTC
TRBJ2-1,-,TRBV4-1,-,CASSQPTYNEQFF,TGCGCCAGCAGCCAACCGACCTACAATGAGCAGTTCTTC
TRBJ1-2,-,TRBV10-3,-,CAIRTGQGPTYGYTF,TGTGCCATCAGAACCGGGCAGGGGCCTACTTATGGCTACACCTTC
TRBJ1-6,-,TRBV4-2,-,CASRTSGTPLHF,TGTGCCAGCCGGACCTCTGGGACACCCCTCCACTTT
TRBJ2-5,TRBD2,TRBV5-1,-,CASSPGLAGAQETQYF,TGCGCCAGCAGCCCCGGACTAGCGGGGGCCCAAGAGACCCAGTACTTC
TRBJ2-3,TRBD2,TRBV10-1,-,CASSEGLAGRDTQYF,TGCGCCAGCAGTGAAGGACTAGCGGGGCGTGATACGCAGTATTTT
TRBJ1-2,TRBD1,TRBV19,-,CASAKTTGNYGYTF,TGTGCCAGCGCTAAAACGACAGGGAACTATGGCTACACCTTC
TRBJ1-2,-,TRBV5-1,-,CASSGSNYGYTF,TGCGCCAGCAGCGGCTCGAACTATGGCTACACCTTC
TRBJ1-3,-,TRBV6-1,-,CASSDRASGNTIYF,TGTGCCAGCAGTGACAGGGCCTCTGGAAACACCATATATTTT
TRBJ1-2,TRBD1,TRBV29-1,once,CSAGGIGLSYGYTF,TGCAGCGCAGGGGGAATCGGACTGAGCTATGGCTACACCTTC
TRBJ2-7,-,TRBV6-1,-,CASSDVQTGYEQYF,TGTGCCAGCAGTGATGTTCAGACAGGCTACGAGCAGTACTTC
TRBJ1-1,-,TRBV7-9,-,CASSFGAWETEAFF,TGTGCCAGCAGCTTTGGGGCATGGGAGACTGAAGCTTTCTTT
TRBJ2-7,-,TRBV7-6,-,CASSLSQGAPAYEQYF,TGTGCCAGCAGCTTAAGCCAAGGGGCTCCCGCCTACGAGCAGTACTTC
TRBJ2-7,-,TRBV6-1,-,CASSESELYEQYF,TGTGCCAGCAGTGAATCGGAATTGTACGAGCAGTACTTC
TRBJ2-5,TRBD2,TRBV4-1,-,CASSPEGLAGGQETQYF,TGCGCCAGCAGCCCCGAGGGTCTAGCGGGGGGTCAAGAGACCCAGTACTTC
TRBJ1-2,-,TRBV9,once,CASSVGFPGTNYGYTF,TGTGCCAGCAGCGTAGGCTTCCCGGGAACTAACTATGGCTACACCTTC
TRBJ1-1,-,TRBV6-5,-,CASSGDRNTEAFF,TGTGCCAGCAGCGGGGACCGGAACACTGAAGCTTTCTTT
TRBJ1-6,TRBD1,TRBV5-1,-,CASSLEAGGNSPLHF,TGCGCCAGCAGCTTGGAGGCAGGGGGGAATTCACCCCTCCACTTT
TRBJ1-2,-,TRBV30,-,CAWSVGSGQTF,TGTGCCTGGAGTGTTGGGTCAGGGCAAACCTTC
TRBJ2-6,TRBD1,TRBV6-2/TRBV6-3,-,CASSDRDSGANVLTF,TGTGCCAGCAGCGACAGGGACTCTGGGGCCAACGTCCTGACTTTC
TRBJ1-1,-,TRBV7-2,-,CASSSGQFYMNTEAFF,TGTGCCAGCAGCTCCGGACAGTTCTACATGAACACTGAAGCTTTCTTT